This T cell receptor beta chain came from a study of T cell repertoires in cytomegalovirus infection. In the study overall: Indications of both CMV infection and matching HLA type were provided by public TCR beta signatures. Study results and limitations: The study found HLA-C-restricted CMV-specific TCR beta clonotypes dominating the ex vivo response.

TCRdb independently ran MiXCR on the reads; one entry per CDR3 protein. The data hold fewer than 200,000 distinct CDR3 sequences, with nearly 9.5% observed a single time. The V gene's germline CDR1 is SGHTA and CDR2 FQGNSA. Trimming took off 5 bases at V and 4 bases at J, with 19 bases between the two ends. The length of the CDR3 is 16 residues. This clonotype was seen repeatedly, ten times or more. What it binds is unknown. The sample was PBMCs. The genes are TRBV7-2 and TRBJ2-3; possible D gene TRBD2, 6 bases. This TCR came from a human donor in good health (CMV status not recorded). Some clones in this sample may be carry-over from other donors' samples. The CDR3 bases are TGTGCCAGCAGCAACCTGGCTAGCGTGAAGGCAGATACGCAGTATTTT. Amino acid sequence: CASSNLASVKADTQYF.